This TCR beta chain emerged from a study of identifying expanded T cells in peripheral blood. Study-wide results and limits: Approximately 2-week clone count variance significantly increased as total template count grew. Technical replicates showed roughly 1.2 changed clones; approximately 2 weeks 15 to 20; four weeks 19.

In regard to this clone: No antigen is known for it.

Collection occurred without any documented infections or immune events in donors. The ends lost 2 bases at V and 5 bases at J; junction bases unmatched: 4. The CDR3 is 14 amino acids. Germline values: CDR1 GTSNPN, CDR2 SVGIG (reference sequence). Profiled with immunoSEQ multiplex PCR; TCRdb holds only in-frame clones, not every one. The sample records about 100,000 clones, 75% to 90% being singletons. The TCR originated in a person aged 18 to 75 in good health. V gene TRBV30 combines with J gene TRBJ2-2, with 8 positions matching TRBD1. Sequencing was done on a sample of blood. CDR3 sequence (DNA): TGTGCCTGGAGTTCGCAGGGGGCGACCGGGGAGCTGTTTTTT. Translation: CAWSSQGATGELFF.